The rows below give T cell receptor beta chains drawn from one sample of a study of CD8 T cells in ankylosing spondylitis. TCRdb ran MiXCR on the 5' RACE reads and lists one entry per CDR3 protein. This sample has about 480,000 distinct CDR3 sequences, with about a sixth found just once. The sequenced sample consisted of blood, either unsorted or a sorted T cell fraction (not recorded which). The source of these receptors is a male donor with ankylosing spondylitis. CDR3s include the opening cysteine and the closing phenylalanine or tryptophan. D genes are given only for firm matches. A clone size is listed for some rows: how often the clone was seen (once, few, many), or a class if it is expanded.

>TRBV20-1|TRBJ1-1|TRBD1|-
CSASRGMNTEAFF
TGCAGTGCTAGCAGGGGGATGAACACTGAAGCTTTCTTT
>TRBV24-1|TRBJ1-5|-|-
CATSAVGNQPQHF
TGTGCCACCAGTGCGGTGGGCAATCAGCCCCAGCATTTT
>TRBV12-3/TRBV12-4|TRBJ1-5|TRBD1|-
CASSTGGLGPQHF
TGTGCCAGCAGCACAGGGGGCTTGGGGCCCCAGCATTTT
>TRBV20-1|TRBJ2-7|TRBD1|-
CSAPLIGTGLPYEQYF
TGCAGTGCCCCCCTAATCGGGACAGGTCTTCCCTACGAGCAGTACTTC
>TRBV7-9|TRBJ2-1|-|-
CASSPPRLVYNEQFF
TGTGCCAGCAGCCCCCCGAGACTAGTTTACAATGAGCAGTTCTTC
>TRBV20-1|TRBJ1-1|-|-
CSAHDRPSAPLNTEAFF
TGCAGTGCTCATGACAGACCTAGCGCGCCTCTGAACACTGAAGCTTTCTTT
>TRBV20-1|TRBJ2-4|-|many
CSALGSVAKNIQYF
TGCAGCGCCCTGGGGTCCGTAGCCAAAAACATTCAGTACTTC
>TRBV7-2|TRBJ2-3|TRBD2|-
CASRETSDTDTQYF
TGTGCCAGCAGGGAGACTAGCGACACAGATACGCAGTATTTT
>TRBV4-1|TRBJ1-1|-|few
CASSQDQLRQAMNTEAFF
TGCGCCAGCAGCCAAGATCAACTACGACAGGCCATGAACACTGAAGCTTTCTTT
>TRBV12-3/TRBV12-4|TRBJ2-5|-|-
CASSWVRNPGGETQYF
TGTGCCAGCAGTTGGGTCAGGAACCCAGGAGGAGAGACCCAGTACTTC
>TRBV7-9|TRBJ2-7|TRBD1|-
CASTRTGNYEQYF
TGTGCCAGCACCCGGACAGGGAACTACGAGCAGTACTTC
>TRBV7-2|TRBJ1-1|-|-
CASSPHSPTEAFF
TGTGCCAGCAGCCCCCATAGCCCCACTGAAGCTTTCTTT
>TRBV27|TRBJ2-3|-|few
CATSRLGVGTDTQYF
TGTGCCACCTCAAGGTTAGGGGTAGGCACAGATACGCAGTATTTT
>TRBV5-1|TRBJ2-5|TRBD2|few
CASSLGRGGNQETQYF
TGCGCCAGCAGCTTGGGGCGCGGGGGAAACCAAGAGACCCAGTACTTC
>TRBV25-1|TRBJ1-4|-|-
CASSDQGREKLFF
TGTGCCAGCAGTGATCAGGGACGGGAAAAACTGTTTTTT
>TRBV11-2|TRBJ2-5|-|-
CASSLDRLARETQYF
TGTGCCAGCAGCTTAGATCGCCTGGCCCGCGAGACCCAGTACTTC
>TRBV29-1|TRBJ1-2|-|-
CSAGRTVDDGYIF
TGCAGCGCCGGTCGGACAGTGGATGATGGCTACATCTTC
>TRBV6-2/TRBV6-3|TRBJ1-6|TRBD1|-
CASTETGQGGSPLHF
TGTGCCAGCACCGAGACGGGACAGGGAGGATCACCCCTCCACTTT
>TRBV7-2|TRBJ1-2|-|many
CASSLVPGVGGYGYTF
TGTGCCAGCAGCTTAGTTCCAGGAGTTGGAGGCTATGGCTACACCTTC
>TRBV30|TRBJ2-7|-|-
CAWSVESYEQYF
TGTGCCTGGAGTGTCGAGTCCTACGAGCAGTACTTC
>TRBV12-3/TRBV12-4|TRBJ2-1|-|few
CASRSSGTNYNEQFF
TGTGCCAGCAGGTCCTCCGGGACGAATTACAATGAGCAGTTCTTC
>TRBV10-3|TRBJ1-4|-|-
CAISAGFDEKLFF
TGTGCCATCAGTGCTGGGTTCGATGAAAAACTGTTTTTT
>TRBV5-1|TRBJ1-4|-|-
CASSKGDKQGEKLFF
TGCGCCAGCAGCAAAGGGGACAAGCAGGGGGAAAAACTGTTTTTT
>TRBV6-1|TRBJ2-1|TRBD2|-
CASGTLSGGLNEQFF
TGTGCCAGCGGGACTCTTAGCGGGGGCCTCAATGAGCAGTTCTTC
>TRBV5-1|TRBJ2-5|-|few
CASSLRTQYF
TGCGCCAGCAGCTTGCGGACCCAGTACTTC
>TRBV7-2|TRBJ1-1|-|many
CASSFYSPSGEAFF
TGTGCCAGCAGCTTTTACTCCCCCTCAGGTGAAGCTTTCTTT
>TRBV6-5|TRBJ2-3|-|many
CASRGSTDTQYF
TGTGCCAGCAGGGGGTCGACAGATACGCAGTATTTT
>TRBV5-4|TRBJ2-7|-|few
CASSWGTNQYEQYF
TGTGCCAGCAGCTGGGGGACAAACCAATACGAGCAGTACTTC
>TRBV19|TRBJ1-2|-|-
CASSRQVANYGYTF
TGTGCCAGTAGTAGACAGGTGGCTAACTATGGCTACACCTTC
>TRBV14|TRBJ2-5|-|-
CASSRTGGMETQYF
TGTGCCAGCAGCCGGACAGGCGGGATGGAGACCCAGTACTTC
>TRBV5-1|TRBJ2-1|TRBD2|few
CASRTRTSGLSSYNEQFF
TGCGCCAGCAGGACACGGACTAGCGGCTTAAGCTCCTACAATGAGCAGTTCTTC
>TRBV29-1|TRBJ1-1|-|once
CSVEEQGGTEAFF
TGCAGCGTTGAAGAGCAGGGTGGGACTGAAGCTTTCTTT
>TRBV27|TRBJ2-2|-|few
CASSLSGRGELFF
TGTGCCAGCAGTTTATCAGGTCGCGGGGAGCTGTTTTTT
>TRBV4-3|TRBJ1-6|-|-
CASSQKNGGVSPLHF
TGCGCCAGCAGCCAAAAAAACGGGGGGGTTTCACCCCTCCACTTT
>TRBV6-5|TRBJ2-5|TRBD1|-
CASSSGDRGGETQYF
TGTGCCAGCAGTTCCGGGGACAGGGGAGGCGAGACCCAGTACTTC
>TRBV6-1|TRBJ2-3|TRBD2|few
CASSDDGRGRDTQYF
TGTGCCAGCAGTGACGACGGGAGGGGAAGGGATACGCAGTATTTT
>TRBV6-2/TRBV6-3|TRBJ1-1|-|-
CASSYVASGLPVVEAFF
TGTGCCAGCAGTTACGTGGCATCCGGGTTGCCGGTGGTGGAAGCTTTCTTT
>TRBV5-5|TRBJ2-3|-|few
CASSLFDRDTDTQYF
TGTGCCAGCAGCTTGTTCGACAGAGACACAGATACGCAGTATTTT
>TRBV29-1|TRBJ2-7|-|few
CSVKDNYEQYF
TGCAGCGTTAAGGACAACTACGAGCAGTACTTC
>TRBV12-3/TRBV12-4|TRBJ2-7|-|many
CASSLRKGWHYEQYF
TGTGCCAGCAGTTTACGAAAGGGTTGGCACTACGAGCAGTACTTC
>TRBV2|TRBJ2-3|-|few
CASRSSGANTDTQYF
TGTGCCAGCAGGTCCTCAGGGGCAAACACAGATACGCAGTATTTT
>TRBV6-1|TRBJ2-2|-|-
CASTMARTGELFF
TGTGCCAGCACTATGGCGAGAACCGGGGAGCTGTTTTTT
>TRBV7-9|TRBJ1-6|-|-
CASKRLGSNSPLHF
TGTGCCAGCAAACGGCTAGGCAGTAATTCACCCCTCCACTTT
>TRBV6-2/TRBV6-3|TRBJ2-2|-|few
CASSYLRVLAGELFF
TGTGCCAGCAGTTACTTGCGGGTACTGGCCGGGGAGCTGTTTTTT
>TRBV27|TRBJ1-2|TRBD1|-
CASSLTGTGGGYTF
TGTGCCAGCAGTTTAACCGGGACAGGGGGTGGCTACACCTTC
>TRBV9|TRBJ1-3|TRBD1|few
CASSRDSGGGNTIYF
TGTGCCAGCAGCCGGGACAGCGGCGGAGGAAACACCATATATTTT
>TRBV7-6|TRBJ1-4|-|-
CASSSPDREKLFF
TGTGCCAGCAGCTCACCCGACAGGGAAAAACTGTTTTTT
>TRBV30|TRBJ2-1|-|-
CAWREQRNEQFF
TGTGCCTGGAGAGAACAGCGGAATGAGCAGTTCTTC
>TRBV30|TRBJ2-1|TRBD2|-
CAWSTGGGRYEQFF
TGTGCCTGGAGTACCGGGGGGGGCCGGTATGAGCAGTTCTTC